The 8 T cell receptor beta chains reported below all come from one sample, sequenced in a study of blood T cell repertoires in COVID-19. Generated by immunoSEQ multiplex PCR, the TCRdb table keeps only in-frame clones and is missing some. The data show 50,000 to 70,000 clones, around two thirds seen once. Sequenced sample: PBMCs or T cells enriched from blood (not recorded which). These receptors came from an older woman who had been exposed to COVID-19.

The rearrangement uses TRBV6-5 and TRBJ1-3; 7 bases fit TRBD1. This CDR3 spans 15 amino acids. CDR1 MNHEY and CDR2 SVGAGI come from the germline V gene. The trim removed 8 bases at V and 0 bases at J, leaving 7 bases unmatched. In DNA form, the CDR3 reads TGTGCCAGCCTCCGGGACAGTCTCTCTGGAAACACCATATATTTT. Protein sequence: CASLRDSLSGNTIYF.

The rearrangement uses TRBV7-9 and TRBJ2-1; 8 bases are a match to TRBD2. Germline V gene sequence: CDR1 SEHNR, CDR2 FQNEAQ (reference sequence). The CDR3 runs 16 residues. J was trimmed by 5 bases and V by 4 bases; bases with no gene match: 10. The CDR3 is CASSSGNGGAHNEQFF. The CDR3 DNA follows: TGTGCCAGCAGCTCGGGAAACGGGGGGGCCCACAATGAGCAGTTCTTC. Full variable domain (missing parts from reference TRBV7-9 and TRBJ2-1): DTGVSQNPRHKITKRGQNVTFRCDPISEHNRLYWYRQTLGQGPEFLTYFQNEAQLEKSRLLSDRFSAERPKGSFSTLEIQRTEQGDSAMYLCASSSGNGGAHNEQFFGPGTRLTVL.

With regard to this clone: The germline gene is not matched at one end of the junction; a read error may be the cause. CDR3 nucleotide sequence: TGTGCCAGCAGCCTAGATGGCCGCAATCAGCCCCAGCATTTT. As protein: CASSLDGRNQPQHF. The chain has TRBV11-2 and TRBJ1-5; no definite D call. Per germline, CDR1 SGHAT and CDR2 FQNNGV. This CDR3 is built from 14 residues.

The chain has TRBV5-4 and TRBJ2-2; D may be TRBD2 (6 bases). The CDR3 length is 15 residues. Looked up from germline, CDR1 is SGHNT and CDR2 is YYREEE (reference sequence). V was clipped by 4 bases and J by 3 bases, with 13 bases between them. The CDR3 sequence: CASSTSGTHTGELFF. The CDR3 DNA reads TGTGCCAGCAGCACCTCCGGGACTCACACCGGGGAGCTGTTTTTT.

This clone was seen only once. The chain couples TRBV5-1 to TRBJ1-1, with 8 bases matching TRBD1. This CDR3 is built from 15 residues. Germline V CDR1 and CDR2: SGHRS, YFSETQ. The V segment lost 6 bases and the J segment 2 bases; nucleotides outside the gene matches: 9. The CDR3 reads CASTRSGQVNTEAFF. In nucleotides, the CDR3 is TGCGCCAGCACCCGGTCGGGACAGGTCAACACTGAAGCTTTCTTT.

The chain combines TRBV24-1 with TRBJ2-5; TRBD1 matches 9 bases. CDR1 and CDR2 from the germline V gene are KGHDR and SFDVKD. V lost 3 bases to trimming and J lost 2 bases; unmatched junction nucleotides: 3. This CDR3 is 15 amino acids long. The CDR3: CATSDNRGLQETQYF. Written as DNA, the CDR3 is TGTGCCACCAGTGATAACAGGGGGCTTCAAGAGACCCAGTACTTC.

The CDR3 loop is CASRTTPGKGPEAFF. CDR3 DNA: TGTGCAAGTCGCACCACCCCAGGGAAGGGCCCTGAAGCTTTCTTT. The rearrangement joins TRBV12-2 to TRBJ1-1; the D call in the table, TRBD1, was not verified against the DNA. TRBV12-2 is a recognized pseudogene. The length of the CDR3 is 15 residues.

CDR3 nucleotides: TGTGCCACCAGCAGAGCAGGGAGCAATCAGCCCCAGCATTTT. This translates into CATSRAGSNQPQHF. This chain connects TRBV15 to TRBJ1-5; D is possibly TRBD1 (5 bases). Per the germline V gene, CDR1 is LNHNV and CDR2 is YYDKDF (reference sequence). Deletions cut 1 base from V and 1 base from J, with 5 bases between. The CDR3 length is 14 residues.